This TCR beta chain comes out of a study of cytomegalovirus exposure and HLA in healthy donors. Primers for the PCR totalled 60 Vbeta and 13 Jbeta. TCRdb keeps only in-frame clones here, not all; method: immunoSEQ multiplex PCR. The table has 200,000 to 250,000 clones, around 75% seen once. Germline lookup yields CDR1 SGDLS and CDR2 YYNGEE. V was shortened by 2 bases and J by 2 bases, with 6 bases between the two germline ends. This CDR3 has 13 residues. This receptor was taken from a woman in her thirties in good health and CMV-seronegative. The material sequenced was PBMCs. V gene TRBV9 combines with J gene TRBJ2-3; D remains ambiguous. CDR3 in DNA: TGTGCCAGCAGCGTTTTCCTCACAGATACGCAGTATTTT. It encodes CASSVFLTDTQYF.